These 10 T cell receptor beta chains were all obtained from the same sample, sequenced in a study of tumor-infiltrating lymphocytes in primary liver carcinoma (dated by TCRdb to about 2017). RNA from unsorted whole blood was extracted with TRIzol reagent, and germline DNA was obtained with the DNeasy Blood & Tissue kit. TCRdb names Illumina HiSeq 2500 as the instrument used. A constant-region primer and ProtoScript II reverse transcriptase were used to reverse-transcribe TCRbeta-specific cDNA from approximately 550 ng total RNA. TCRbeta libraries were built with three nested multiplex PCR rounds, a slightly modified ARM-PCR procedure. Each of the first two PCR rounds ran for roughly 11 cycles and used multiplex TRBV1-TRBV30 forward primers together with a Cbeta reverse primer. TCRdb reran the public reads through fastp at Q25 and MiXCR, keeping productive beta chains. CDR3 protein duplicates are merged, each entry listing the most common genes and DNA. The sample has roughly 330,000 distinct CDR3 sequences on record, 65% of them singletons. In total, the top ten clones hold roughly 6% of the sample.

Sequencing was done on a sample of peripheral blood. These receptors all come from a man aged 35-49 years with primary liver carcinoma and hepatitis B virus infection.

In this sample, this clonotype turned up a few times. It may be a read error: a sequence one base away is much more abundant. V gene TRBV4-3 combines with J gene TRBJ1-5; D uncertain. Germline V gene lookup returns CDR1 LGHNA and CDR2 YSLEER. The CDR3 contains 15 residues. The CDR3 region is CASSQDRGINHPQHF. The CDR3 DNA sequence: TGCGCCAGCAGCCAAGATCGGGGAATCAATCATCCCCAGCATTTT.

This clonotype came up once. An end of the junction differs from the germline gene, which may be a read error. DNA for the CDR3: TGCGCCAGCAGCCTCCTACGATTGGGGGACAGGGGGTTTGTCCTGAGCTCCTACAATGGGCAGTTCTTC. It encodes CASSLLRLGDRGFVLSSYNGQFF. The rearrangement joins TRBV4-3 to TRBJ2-1, with 11 bases identical to TRBD1. There are 23 residues in the CDR3. Germline V gives CDR1 LGHNA, CDR2 YSLEER.

Many counts were recorded for this clonotype. The rearrangement uses TRBV29-1 and TRBJ2-2; D gene unclear. The germline V gene has CDR1 SQVTM and CDR2 ANQGSEA. V was shortened by 1 base and J by 4 bases, with 4 bases between the two germline ends. CDR3 length equals 12 residues. CDR3 nucleotides: TGCAGCGTTGAAGGGCCCACCGGGGAGCTGTTTTTT. Protein product: CSVEGPTGELFF.

This clonotype has ten or more counts. This sequence joins TRBV29-1 and TRBJ2-7; 8 nucleotides agree with TRBD2. The V gene's germline CDR1 is SQVTM and CDR2 ANQGSEA. This CDR3 has 15 residues. V gave up 6 bases and J gave up 3 bases; unmatched junction bases: 13. The DNA for the CDR3 is TGCAGCGTATCGACCGGGACTAGAAATGGCTACGAGCAGTACTTC. It yields the protein CSVSTGTRNGYEQYF.

The chain employs TRBV10-3 and TRBJ2-1, with 10 bases fitting TRBD2. The CDR3 extends over 15 amino acids. The junction had 11 bases not matched to a gene; V was cut back by 6 bases and J by 9 bases. Germline V lookup: CDR1 ENHRY, CDR2 SYGVKD. As DNA, the CDR3 is TGTGCCATCAGGGACTGGACTAGCGGAAACGCTGAGCAGTTCTTC. Protein product: CAIRDWTSGNAEQFF.

In the case of this clonotype: One junction end disagrees with the germline gene, perhaps due to a read error. CDR3 loop: CASSYIGSAYEQYF. The DNA for the CDR3 is TGTGCTAGCAGTTACATCGGGTCTGCCTACGAGCAGTACTTC. The rearrangement uses TRBV6-2 or TRBV6-3 and TRBJ2-7; D not resolved. Germline CDR1 is MNHEY and CDR2 is SVGEGT. The CDR3 consists of 14 residues.

The gene calls are TRBV5-1 and TRBJ2-3; 7 bases fit TRBD2. The CDR3 consists of 17 residues. Per the germline V gene, CDR1 is SGHRS and CDR2 is YFSETQ. V trimming: 2 bases; J trimming: 4 bases; junction bases outside the gene matches: 13. The CDR3 loop is CASSFKEGGFHADTQYF. CDR3 DNA: TGCGCCAGCAGCTTCAAAGAGGGAGGGTTTCACGCAGATACGCAGTATTTT.

The chain recombines TRBV28 with TRBJ1-1; D not certain. The V and J ends lost 7 bases and 8 bases respectively, with 14 bases between them. The CDR3 is made up of 12 amino acids. CDR1 is MDHEN and CDR2 is SYDVKM in the germline V gene. CDR3 protein: CASIRNSREAFF. CDR3 DNA: TGTGCCAGCATCCGAAATAGCAGGGAAGCTTTCTTT. Filled out from reference TRBV28 and TRBJ1-1, the complete variable domain reads DVKVTQSSRYLVKRTGEKVFLECVQDMDHENMFWYRQDPGLGLRLIYFSYDVKMKEKGDIPEGYSVSREKKERFSLILESASTNQTSMYLCASIRNSREAFFGQGTRLTVV.

On this clonotype: Compared with germline, one end of the junction differs, possibly owing to a read error. The chain links TRBV11-2 to TRBJ2-7, with D perhaps matching TRBD1 or TRBD2 (5 bases each). The CDR3 is 14 residues long. The germline V gene has CDR1 SGHAT and CDR2 FQNNGV. Here the CDR3 reads CGSSTLHGGYEQYF. The DNA for the CDR3 is TGTGGCAGCAGTACGCTACATGGGGGATACGAGCAGTACTTC.

This clonotype was counted at least ten times. CDR3 loop: CASSRGGNNEKLFF. The DNA of the CDR3 is TGTGCCAGCAGTAGGGGAGGAAATAATGAAAAACTGTTTTTT. The chain uses TRBV6-2 or TRBV6-3 and TRBJ1-4; D may be TRBD1 (5 bases). This CDR3 spans 14 amino acids. Trimming removed 5 bases at V and 4 bases at J, with 11 bases between. The germline gives CDR1 MNHEY, CDR2 SVGEGT.